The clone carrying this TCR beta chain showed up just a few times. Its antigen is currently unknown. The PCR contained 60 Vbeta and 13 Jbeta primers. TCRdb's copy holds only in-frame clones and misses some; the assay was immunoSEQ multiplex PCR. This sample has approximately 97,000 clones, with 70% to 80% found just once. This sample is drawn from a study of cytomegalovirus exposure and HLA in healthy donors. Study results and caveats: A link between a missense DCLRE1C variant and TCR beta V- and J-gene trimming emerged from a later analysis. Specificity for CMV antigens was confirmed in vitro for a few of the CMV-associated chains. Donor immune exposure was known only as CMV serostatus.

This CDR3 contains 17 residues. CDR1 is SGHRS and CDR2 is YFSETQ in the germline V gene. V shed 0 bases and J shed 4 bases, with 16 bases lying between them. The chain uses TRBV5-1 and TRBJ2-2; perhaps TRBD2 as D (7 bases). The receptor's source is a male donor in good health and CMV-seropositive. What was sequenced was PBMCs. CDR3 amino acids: CASSLDPGRGGTGELFF. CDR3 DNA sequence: TGCGCCAGCAGCTTGGATCCGGGGAGGGGGGGCACCGGGGAGCTGTTTTTT.